These 19 T cell receptor beta chains came from one sample sequenced in a study of T cell changes during pregnancy in multiple sclerosis. Here immunoSEQ multiplex PCR was the method, and the copy in TCRdb shows in-frame clones only, minus some. This sample has some 51,000 clones; 90% to 95% occur once, and the top ten carry about 4.5%. The specimen comprised CD8+ T cells from peripheral blood mononuclear cells, sampled in the first trimester of pregnancy. The receptors come from a female donor with multiple sclerosis, enrolled in a pregnancy study.

This clone has a single count. This rearrangement joins TRBV12-5 to TRBJ2-6; 9 bases are a match to TRBD1. CDR1 is LGHNT, CDR2 FRNRAP, per germline. The CDR3 is made up of 18 amino acids. J lost 0 bases, V lost 6 bases, and 9 bases had no gene match. This chain's CDR3 is CASGPSTGGFSGANVLTF. DNA of the CDR3: TGTGCTAGTGGCCCCTCGACAGGGGGATTCTCTGGGGCCAACGTCCTGACTTTC.

In DNA form, the CDR3 reads TGCAGCGTTATGGGACTAGCGGATCTCCCGGACTACGAGCAGTACTTC. Protein product: CSVMGLADLPDYEQYF. This sequence joins TRBV29-1 and TRBJ2-7; TRBD2 agrees at 11 bases. Germline CDR1 SQVTM, CDR2 ANQGSEA. CDR3 length equals 16 residues. With 5 bases clipped from V and 3 bases from J, the junction kept 12 bases outside the gene matches.

This clone was seen a single time. The rearrangement joins TRBV18 to TRBJ1-5, with 9 positions matching TRBD1. Germline CDR1 reads KGHSH; CDR2 reads LQKENI. This CDR3 has 15 amino acids. V lost 5 bases and J lost 1; bases outside the gene matches: 3. Written as DNA, the CDR3 is TGTGCCAGCTCAACAGGGGGCTGGAGCAATCAGCCCCAGCATTTT. Its protein product is CASSTGGWSNQPQHF.

The chain uses TRBV27 and TRBJ2-2; TRBD1 agrees at 8 bases. CDR1 and CDR2 from the germline V gene are MNHEY and SMNVEV (reference sequence). This CDR3 comprises 16 residues. The trim removed 7 bases at V and 1 base at J, leaving 8 bases unmatched. CDR3 sequence (DNA): TGTGCCAGCAATCCTACCGGGACAGGGAACACCGGGGAGCTGTTTTTT. It is translated as CASNPTGTGNTGELFF.

V is TRBV6-5 and J is TRBJ2-7, with TRBD2 matching over 7 bases. Germline assignment: CDR1 MNHEY and CDR2 SVGAGI. The CDR3 spans 14 residues. The V segment lost 5 bases and the J segment 3 bases; nucleotides outside the gene matches: 7. The CDR3 nucleotides read TGTGCCAGCAGTCCTGGACTAGTGGGCTACGAGCAGTACTTC. It encodes CASSPGLVGYEQYF.

The chain recombines TRBV5-1 with TRBJ2-2; no clear D. This CDR3 contains 17 residues. The V gene lost 0 bases and the J gene lost 6 bases, with 18 bases spanning the gap. The germline gives CDR1 SGHRS, CDR2 YFSETQ. In nucleotides, the CDR3 is TGCGCCAGCAGCTTGGGGCCCGATCGGTCAGGCGCCGGGGAGCTGTTTTTT. It codes for CASSLGPDRSGAGELFF.

The chain carries TRBV7-3 and TRBJ2-1; 7 bases line up with TRBD2. After removal of 5 bases from V and 2 bases from J, the junction contained 6 bases not matched to a gene. The CDR3 length is 15 residues. CDR1 and CDR2 (germline): SGHTA, FQGTGA. The CDR3 loop is CASSPGAGAYNEQFF. In nucleotides, the CDR3 is TGTGCCAGCAGCCCCGGGGCGGGGGCCTACAATGAGCAGTTCTTC.

Written as DNA, the CDR3 is TGTGCCAGCAGCCCTCAGGGGCGGCCTACCTACGAGCAGTACTTC. This translates into CASSPQGRPTYEQYF. The V gene is TRBV7-6, the J gene TRBJ2-7; D perhaps matches TRBD1 (6 bases). V was cut by 5 bases and J by 2 bases, with 16 bases left in between. CDR1 is SGHVS, CDR2 FNYEAQ, per germline. The CDR3 length is 15 residues.

The chain recombines TRBV5-1 with TRBJ2-7; D ambiguous. CDR1 SGHRS and CDR2 YFSETQ come from the germline V gene. This CDR3 contains 15 residues. The V end was cut by 0 bases, the J end by 0 bases, with 10 bases between. The CDR3 sequence: CASSLGYRSSYEQYF. The CDR3 DNA is TGCGCCAGCAGCTTGGGTTATCGGAGCTCCTACGAGCAGTACTTC.

J is TRBJ1-5 and V is TRBV28; 7 bases fit TRBD1. The CDR3 length is 12 residues. The germline CDR1 and CDR2 sequences are MDHEN and SYDVKM. With 4 bases clipped from V and 7 bases from J, the junction kept 1 base outside the gene matches. The CDR3 region is CASSSDRQPQHF. CDR3 DNA: TGTGCCAGCAGTTCGGACAGGCAGCCCCAGCATTTT.

The rearrangement uses TRBV6-1 and TRBJ2-7; TRBD2 is a possible D gene (6 bases). Per germline, CDR1 MNHNS and CDR2 SASEGT. The CDR3 is 13 residues long. The ends were cut back, 1 base at V and 2 bases at J, with 6 bases in the middle. The CDR3 coding sequence is TGTGCCAGCAGTGAAGTAGCGGCCTACGAGCAGTACTTC. The encoded protein is CASSEVAAYEQYF.

The chain couples TRBV9 to TRBJ2-1; 7 bases match TRBD1. Germline CDR1 SGDLS, CDR2 YYNGEE. The CDR3 has 21 amino acids. Unmatched junction bases numbered 27, after V lost 3 bases and J lost 6 bases. CDR3 in amino acids: CASSEPQELQVGDSDRNEQFF. The CDR3 DNA follows: TGTGCCAGCAGCGAGCCCCAAGAACTCCAGGTAGGGGACAGCGACCGCAATGAGCAGTTCTTC.

The chain employs TRBV7-9 and TRBJ1-1, with D possibly being TRBD1 (5 bases). Per germline, CDR1 SEHNR and CDR2 FQNEAQ (reference sequence). Trimming shortened V by 6 bases and J by 0 bases, and 20 bases separated the two germline ends. CDR3 length: 17 amino acids. CDR3 loop: CASRGKSQGGMNTEAFF. For the CDR3, the DNA is TGTGCCAGCAGGGGGAAAAGCCAGGGAGGAATGAACACTGAAGCTTTCTTT.

The V gene is TRBV6-5, the J gene TRBJ2-7; weak D call: TRBD1 (6 bases). CDR3 size: 15 residues. Trimming removed 2 bases at V and 5 bases at J, with 16 bases between. Looked up from germline, CDR1 is MNHEY and CDR2 is SVGAGI. CDR3 coding DNA: TGTGCCAGCAGTTACAGGGGGAGTTTTGACGACGAGCAGTACTTC. Protein sequence: CASSYRGSFDDEQYF.

The chain employs TRBV4-1 and TRBJ2-7; TRBD1 might be the D (5 bases). Trimming removed 6 bases from V and 3 bases from J, with 9 bases in between. The CDR3 sequence is 12 residues long. Germline lookup yields CDR1 MGHRA and CDR2 YSYEKL. CDR3 loop: CASSSQDYEQYF. In nucleotides, the CDR3 is TGCGCCAGCAGTTCACAGGACTACGAGCAGTACTTC.

The chain recombines TRBV9 with TRBJ2-3, with TRBD2 matching 9 bases. Trimming at V came to 2 bases and at J to 2 bases, leaving 3 bases not matched to a gene. The CDR3 spans 15 residues. CDR1 and CDR2 (germline): SGDLS, YYNGEE. CDR3 nucleotides: TGTGCCAGCAGCGTTAGCGGGGGTCCCACAGATACGCAGTATTTT. Protein product: CASSVSGGPTDTQYF. The entire variable domain, with the rest obtained from reference TRBV9 and TRBJ2-3, is as follows: DSGVTQTPKHLITATGQRVTLRCSPRSGDLSVYWYQQSLDQGLQFLIQYYNGEERAKGNILERFSAQQFPDLHSELNLSSLELGDSALYFCASSVSGGPTDTQYFGPGTRLTVL.

This clone was seen only once. This chain joins TRBV27 and TRBJ1-4; D may be TRBD1 (6 bases). The CDR3 spans 12 residues. Trimming stripped 6 bases from V and 7 bases from J, with 9 bases between. The germline V gene encodes CDR1 MNHEY and CDR2 SMNVEV (reference sequence). For the CDR3, the DNA is TGTGCCAGCAGCCTCAGGGGTGAAAAACTGTTTTTT. Translating gives CASSLRGEKLFF.

V is TRBV9 and J is TRBJ2-7; 8 nucleotides match TRBD1. Germline values: CDR1 SGDLS, CDR2 YYNGEE. Trimming removed 4 bases from V and 4 bases from J; junction bases left unmatched: 22. The CDR3 runs to 19 residues. CDR3 nucleotides: TGTGCCAGCAGCAACCCAGGGGGACAGGAACTCGGTACCCCTTACGAGCAGTACTTC. The encoded protein is CASSNPGGQELGTPYEQYF.

The gene calls are TRBV7-9 and TRBJ2-1; 10 positions match TRBD2. Germline V gives CDR1 SEHNR, CDR2 FQNEAQ (reference sequence). CDR3 length equals 16 residues. V was clipped by 4 bases and J by 0 bases; unmatched bases: 3. The CDR3, as DNA: TGTGCCAGCAGCTCTGTAGCGGGGGGCTCCTACAATGAGCAGTTCTTC. Amino acids: CASSSVAGGSYNEQFF. The full variable domain, in which reference TRBV7-9 and TRBJ2-1 provide the parts outside the CDR3, is DTGVSQNPRHKITKRGQNVTFRCDPISEHNRLYWYRQTLGQGPEFLTYFQNEAQLEKSRLLSDRFSAERPKGSFSTLEIQRTEQGDSAMYLCASSSVAGGSYNEQFFGPGTRLTVL.